This T cell receptor beta chain is drawn from a study of response to subunit inactivated influenza vaccine (dated by TCRdb to the late 2010s). Context from the whole study: The study used deep quantitative T cell receptor repertoire profiling to track responses to a trivalent subunit inactivated influenza vaccine.

Study-wide conclusions, independent of this receptor: According to the authors, only a limited number of new T cells may be recruited by each seasonal influenza vaccination.

Library construction relied on RT-PCR. TCRdb records Illumina HiSeq 2500 as the sequencer. The public reads were run again by TCRdb, first through fastp at Q25 and then through MiXCR, and only productive beta chains were kept. Rows with one shared CDR3 protein collapse into an entry with the most common genes and DNA. The sample has around 790,000 distinct CDR3 sequences on record, about 20% of them singletons. About a tenth of the sample comes from the top ten. For this clonotype: The clone's antigen remains unknown. It has no much larger one-base neighbor in the sample; base qualities were not kept.

Reading from cysteine to phenylalanine, the CDR3 counts 12 amino acids. Only the CDR3 DNA stays, 36 bases, in frame from base 1. V drops 5 bases and J drops 6 bases, leaving 10 bases in between. Sequences SGHTA (CDR1) and FQGNSA (CDR2) are obtained from the germline V gene. This TCR derives from a man aged 50 or older who received an inactivated influenza vaccine. Donor details come from another sample of the same person, matched by shared clones. Recombination linked TRBV7-2 to TRBJ2-5, with an unclear D gene assignment. Material: PBMCs from blood, obtained roughly 5 days after vaccination. This receptor carries the CDR3 CASSVYKQTQYF. The DNA sequence is as follows: TGTGCCAGCAGCGTGTATAAGCAGACCCAGTACTTC.